This T cell receptor (beta chain) is drawn from a study of cytomegalovirus exposure and HLA in healthy donors. Amplification used 60 Vbeta primers and 13 Jbeta primers. The assay was immunoSEQ multiplex PCR, and TCRdb's table has in-frame clones only and misses some. The sample holds around 93,000 clones, nearly 80% seen once. V shed 5 bases and J shed 8 bases, with 12 bases lying between them. CDR1 is SGHAT, CDR2 FQDESV, per germline (reference sequence). The CDR3 loop spans 12 amino acids. Sequencing was carried out using PBMCs. The sequence was obtained from a woman between 35 and 50 years old in good health and CMV-seronegative. The chain recombines TRBV11-1 with TRBJ1-2; no firm D call. In DNA, the CDR3 is TGTGCCAGCAGCCTTTCATCTAAGGGCTACACCTTC. Protein product: CASSLSSKGYTF.